One and the same sample provided the 11 T cell receptor beta chains below, sequenced in a study of T cell changes during pregnancy in multiple sclerosis. The protocol was immunoSEQ multiplex PCR, while the TCRdb copy is restricted to in-frame clones and leaves out a portion. Among tens of thousands of clones listed, more than 85% were seen once. The sample here was CD8+ T cells from peripheral blood mononuclear cells, taken after pregnancy. The receptors derive from a female donor with multiple sclerosis, enrolled in a pregnancy study.

The rearrangement joins TRBV4-2 to TRBJ2-7, with 8 bases aligning to TRBD2. After removal of 2 bases from V and 4 bases from J, the junction contained 4 bases not matched to a gene. This CDR3 spans 14 amino acids. Germline CDR1 and CDR2: LGHNA and YNFKEQ. The DNA of the CDR3 is TGTGCCAGCAGCCAAACTAGCGGAGCTTACGAGCAGTACTTC. Translated: CASSQTSGAYEQYF.

The genes are TRBV13 and TRBJ1-1; D perhaps matches TRBD1 (6 bases). Between the trimmed V and J ends, which lost 1 base and 0 bases, there was a span of 9 bases. This CDR3 is 15 amino acids long. Germline CDR1 and CDR2: PRHDT and FYEKMQ (reference sequence). CDR3 region: CASSLEGVLNTEAFF. The CDR3 DNA reads as TGTGCCAGCAGCTTAGAGGGGGTGTTGAACACTGAAGCTTTCTTT.

The chain's CDR3 is CASSLERTGTYEQYF. For the CDR3, the DNA is TGCGCCAGCAGCTTGGAAAGGACAGGGACTTACGAGCAGTACTTC. The rearrangement links TRBV5-1 to TRBJ2-7; 8 bases agree with TRBD1. Germline loops: CDR1 SGHRS, CDR2 YFSETQ. Germline trimming cut 0 bases from V and 4 bases from J; bases unmatched to any gene: 6. CDR3 length: 15 residues.

The V and J genes are TRBV27 and TRBJ2-7, with D possibly TRBD1 on 6 matching bases. The germline V gene encodes CDR1 MNHEY and CDR2 SMNVEV (reference sequence). V was cut by 3 bases and J by 2 bases, with 14 bases left in between. This CDR3 has 15 residues. CDR3 in DNA: TGTGCCAGCAGTTTGGGCAGGGGTCACACCTACGAGCAGTACTTC. Translating it yields CASSLGRGHTYEQYF.

This rearrangement joins TRBV25-1 to TRBJ2-1; D might be TRBD2 (6 bases). This CDR3 is 14 amino acids long. CDR1 is MGHDK, CDR2 SYGVNS, per germline. The V end was cut by 6 bases, the J end by 4 bases, with 13 bases between. This CDR3 reads CASRGLAAYNEQFF. The DNA of the CDR3 is TGTGCCAGCAGGGGCTTAGCGGCGTACAATGAGCAGTTCTTC.

A remark on this clone: Additional DNA sequences in this sample encode the identical CDR3. The chain links TRBV28 to TRBJ2-7; D gene ambiguous. CDR1 is MDHEN, CDR2 SYDVKM, per germline. This CDR3 is 13 amino acids long. V was pared by 2 bases and J by 1 base, with 6 bases between. CDR3 DNA: TGTGCCAGCAGTTTAGTCAGTTCCTACGAGCAGTACTTC. As protein: CASSLVSSYEQYF.

The chain links TRBV27 to TRBJ1-2, with TRBD1 as a possible D gene (5 bases). There are 11 residues in the CDR3. V was cut by 5 bases and J by 7 bases, with 8 bases left in between. The germline CDR1 and CDR2 sequences are MNHEY and SMNVEV (reference sequence). CDR3 DNA: TGTGCCAGCAGTCACGGGGGTGGCTACACCTTC. Protein: CASSHGGGYTF.

This clone was detected only once. The chain links TRBV27 to TRBJ2-7; 9 bases align to TRBD1. CDR1 and CDR2 from the germline V gene are MNHEY and SMNVEV (reference sequence). Trimming took 5 bases from V and 7 from J; bases not matched to a gene: 12. This CDR3 is 15 amino acids long. CDR3 nucleotide sequence: TGTGCCAGCAGTCCAAACAGGGGGCGCCTAGAGGAGCAGTACTTC. This translates into CASSPNRGRLEEQYF.

The chain recombines TRBV30 with TRBJ2-2, with D possibly TRBD2 on 5 matching bases. The germline gives CDR1 GTSNPN, CDR2 SVGIG (reference sequence). The CDR3 extends over 13 amino acids. Deletions cut 7 bases from V and 5 bases from J, with 14 bases between. CDR3 DNA: TGTGCCTCCTTTCCGGGGAGAACCGGGGAGCTGTTTTTT. Amino acids: CASFPGRTGELFF. The entire variable domain, with the rest obtained from reference TRBV30 and TRBJ2-2, is as follows: SQTIHQWPATLVQPVGSPLSLECTVEGTSNPNLYWYRQAAGRGLQLLFYSVGIGQISSEVPQNLSASRPQDRQFILSSKKLLLSDSGFYLCASFPGRTGELFFGEGSRLTVL.

The rearrangement links TRBV7-6 to TRBJ2-3, with 11 bases matching TRBD2. V lost 3 bases, J lost 3 bases, and 5 bases stayed unmatched. The CDR3 extends over 16 amino acids. The germline V gene has CDR1 SGHVS and CDR2 FNYEAQ. The CDR3 nucleotides read TGTGCCAGCAGCTTGATACTAGCGGGAGTGACAGATACGCAGTATTTT. Its protein product is CASSLILAGVTDTQYF.

CDR3 residues: CAITPGGTEAFF. In DNA form, the CDR3 reads TGTGCCATTACCCCCGGGGGCACTGAAGCTTTCTTT. The rearrangement uses TRBV2 and TRBJ1-1, with a tentative D call TRBD1 (5 bases). The CDR3 is 12 residues long. Germline V gives CDR1 SNHLY, CDR2 FYNNEI. The V end was cut by 10 bases, the J end by 4 bases, with 13 bases between.